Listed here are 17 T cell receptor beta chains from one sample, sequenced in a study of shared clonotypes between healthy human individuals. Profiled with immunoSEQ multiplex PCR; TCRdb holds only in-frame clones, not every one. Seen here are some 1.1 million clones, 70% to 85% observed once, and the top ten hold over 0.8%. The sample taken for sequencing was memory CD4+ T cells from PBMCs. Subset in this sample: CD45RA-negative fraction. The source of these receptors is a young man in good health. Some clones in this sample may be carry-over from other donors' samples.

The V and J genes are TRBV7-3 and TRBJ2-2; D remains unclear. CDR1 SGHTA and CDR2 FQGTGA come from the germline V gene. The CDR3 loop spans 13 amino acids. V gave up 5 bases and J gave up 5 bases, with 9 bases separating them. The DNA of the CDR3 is TGTGCCAGCAGCAACCCTTCAACCGGGGAGCTGTTTTTT. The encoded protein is CASSNPSTGELFF.

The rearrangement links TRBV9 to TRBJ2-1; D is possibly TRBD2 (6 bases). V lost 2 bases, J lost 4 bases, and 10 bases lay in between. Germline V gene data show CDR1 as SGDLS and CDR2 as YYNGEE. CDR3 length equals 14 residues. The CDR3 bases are TGTGCCAGCAGCGTCAGCAGCGGGTACAATGAGCAGTTCTTC. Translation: CASSVSSGYNEQFF.

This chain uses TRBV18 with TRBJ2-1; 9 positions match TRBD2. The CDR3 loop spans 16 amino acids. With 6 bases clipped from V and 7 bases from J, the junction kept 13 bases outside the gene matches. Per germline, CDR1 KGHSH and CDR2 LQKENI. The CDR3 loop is CASSILISGRRNEQFF. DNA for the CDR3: TGTGCCAGCTCTATCCTTATTAGCGGGAGAAGGAATGAGCAGTTCTTC.

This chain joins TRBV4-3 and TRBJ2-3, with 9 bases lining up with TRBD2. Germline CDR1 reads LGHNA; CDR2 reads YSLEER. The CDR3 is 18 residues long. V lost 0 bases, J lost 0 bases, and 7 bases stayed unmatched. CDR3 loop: CASSQDLSLAGSTDTQYF. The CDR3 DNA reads TGCGCCAGCAGCCAAGATCTCTCGCTAGCGGGAAGCACAGATACGCAGTATTTT.

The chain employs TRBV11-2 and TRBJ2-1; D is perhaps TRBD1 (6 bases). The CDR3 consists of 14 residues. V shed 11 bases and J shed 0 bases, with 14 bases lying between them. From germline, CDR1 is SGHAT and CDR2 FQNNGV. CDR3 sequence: CASRGDTSYNEQFF. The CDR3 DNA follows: TGTGCCTCCCGAGGGGACACCTCCTACAATGAGCAGTTCTTC.

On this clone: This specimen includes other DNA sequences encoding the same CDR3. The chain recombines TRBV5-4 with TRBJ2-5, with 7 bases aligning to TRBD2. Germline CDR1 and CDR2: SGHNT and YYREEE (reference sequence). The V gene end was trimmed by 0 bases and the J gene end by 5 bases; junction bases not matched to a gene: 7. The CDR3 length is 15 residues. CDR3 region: CASSLGGGRGETQYF. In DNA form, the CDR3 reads TGTGCCAGCAGCTTGGGGGGCGGGAGAGGTGAGACCCAGTACTTC.

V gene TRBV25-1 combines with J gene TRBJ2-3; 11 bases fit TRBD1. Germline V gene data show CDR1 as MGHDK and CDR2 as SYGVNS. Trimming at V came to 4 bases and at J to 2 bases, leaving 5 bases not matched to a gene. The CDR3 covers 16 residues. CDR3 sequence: CASSGLGQGATDTQYF. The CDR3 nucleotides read TGTGCCAGCAGTGGATTAGGACAGGGGGCCACAGATACGCAGTATTTT.

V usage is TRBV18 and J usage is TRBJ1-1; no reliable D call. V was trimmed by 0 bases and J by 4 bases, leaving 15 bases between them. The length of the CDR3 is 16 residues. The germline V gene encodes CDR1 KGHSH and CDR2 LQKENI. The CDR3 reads CASSPPNTYTGTEAFF. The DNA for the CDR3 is TGTGCCAGCTCACCACCGAACACCTATACGGGCACTGAAGCTTTCTTT.

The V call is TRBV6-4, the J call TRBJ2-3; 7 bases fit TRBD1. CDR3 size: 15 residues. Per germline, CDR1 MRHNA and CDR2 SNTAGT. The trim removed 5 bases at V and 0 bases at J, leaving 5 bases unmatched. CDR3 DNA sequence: TGTGCCAGCAGTAAGGACAGGTCTAGCACAGATACGCAGTATTTT. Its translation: CASSKDRSSTDTQYF.

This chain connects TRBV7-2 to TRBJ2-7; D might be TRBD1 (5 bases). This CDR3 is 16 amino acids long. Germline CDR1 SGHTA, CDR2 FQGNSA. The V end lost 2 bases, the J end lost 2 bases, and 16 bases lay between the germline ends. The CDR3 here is CASSLQGPNPTYEQYF. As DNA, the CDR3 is TGTGCCAGCAGCTTACAGGGCCCTAACCCTACCTACGAGCAGTACTTC.

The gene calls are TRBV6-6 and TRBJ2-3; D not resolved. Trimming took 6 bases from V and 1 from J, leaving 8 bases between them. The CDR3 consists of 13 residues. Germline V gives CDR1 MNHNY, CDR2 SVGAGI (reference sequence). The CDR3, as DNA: TGTGCCAGCAGATTGGACGGCACAGATACGCAGTATTTT. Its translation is CASRLDGTDTQYF.

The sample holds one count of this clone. This CDR3 is CAWSLTADRGGLVYYGYTF. CDR3 bases: TGTGCCTGGAGTTTAACCGCGGACAGGGGAGGCTTGGTATACTATGGCTACACCTTC. The chain links TRBV30 to TRBJ1-2; TRBD1 matches 9 bases. Unmatched junction bases numbered 19, after V lost 2 bases and J lost 3 bases. CDR3 size: 19 residues. Germline assignment: CDR1 GTSNPN and CDR2 SVGIG (reference sequence).

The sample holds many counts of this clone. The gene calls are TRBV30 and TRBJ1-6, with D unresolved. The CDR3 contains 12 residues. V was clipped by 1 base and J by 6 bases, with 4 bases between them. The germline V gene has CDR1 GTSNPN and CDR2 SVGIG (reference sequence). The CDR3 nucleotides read TGTGCCTGGAGTGACCTTAATTCACCCCTCCACTTT. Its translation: CAWSDLNSPLHF. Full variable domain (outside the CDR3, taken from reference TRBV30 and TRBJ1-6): SQTIHQWPATLVQPVGSPLSLECTVEGTSNPNLYWYRQAAGRGLQLLFYSVGIGQISSEVPQNLSASRPQDRQFILSSKKLLLSDSGFYLCAWSDLNSPLHFGNGTRLTVT.

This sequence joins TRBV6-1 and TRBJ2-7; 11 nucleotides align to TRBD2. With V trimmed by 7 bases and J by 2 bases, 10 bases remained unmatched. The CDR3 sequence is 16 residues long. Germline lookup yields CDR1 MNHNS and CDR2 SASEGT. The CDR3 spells CASTDFSGRETYEQYF. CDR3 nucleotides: TGTGCCAGCACTGACTTTAGCGGGAGGGAAACCTACGAGCAGTACTTC.

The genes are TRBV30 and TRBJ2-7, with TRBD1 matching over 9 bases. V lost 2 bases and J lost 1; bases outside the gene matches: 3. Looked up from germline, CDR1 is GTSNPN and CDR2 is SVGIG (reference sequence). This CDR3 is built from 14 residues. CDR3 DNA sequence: TGTGCCTGGAGTCCCGGGACAGGGTCCTACGAGCAGTACTTC. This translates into CAWSPGTGSYEQYF.

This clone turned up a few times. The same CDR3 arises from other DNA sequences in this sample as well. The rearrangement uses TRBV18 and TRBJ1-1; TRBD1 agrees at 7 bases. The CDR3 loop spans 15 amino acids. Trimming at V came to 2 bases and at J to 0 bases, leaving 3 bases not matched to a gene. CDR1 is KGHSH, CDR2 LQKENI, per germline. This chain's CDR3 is CASSPSTGMNTEAFF. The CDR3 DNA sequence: TGTGCCAGCTCACCATCGACAGGGATGAACACTGAAGCTTTCTTT.

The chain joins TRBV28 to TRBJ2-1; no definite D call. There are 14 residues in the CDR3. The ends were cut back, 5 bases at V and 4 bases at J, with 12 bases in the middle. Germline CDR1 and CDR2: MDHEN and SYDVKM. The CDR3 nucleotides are TGTGCCAGCAGTCCCCCGCTAGAATACAATGAGCAGTTCTTC. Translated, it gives CASSPPLEYNEQFF.